Below, 18 T cell receptor beta chains from the same sample are listed, as sequenced in a study of T cells in narcolepsy. Assay: immunoSEQ multiplex PCR; the TCRdb copy retains only in-frame clones and omits some. The sample lists about 32,000 clones; around 79% were seen once. The sequencing input was CD45RA- memory CD4+ T cells from PBMCs. The receptors shown here come from a human donor with narcolepsy.

CDR3 nucleotides: TGTGCCAGCAGCCCCTGGCACTCATACTCCTACGAGCAGTACTTC. Protein product: CASSPWHSYSYEQYF. The chain couples TRBV7-3 to TRBJ2-7; D not certain. The CDR3 contains 15 residues. Germline lookup yields CDR1 SGHTA and CDR2 FQGTGA. With 5 bases removed from V and 0 bases from J, the gap between germline ends came to 14 bases.

The V and J genes are TRBV6-5 and TRBJ2-4; 10 bases map to TRBD2. The V gene end was trimmed by 6 bases and the J gene end by 7 bases; junction bases not matched to a gene: 9. Per germline, CDR1 MNHEY and CDR2 SVGAGI. CDR3 length equals 15 residues. The CDR3, as DNA: TGTGCCAGCAGCCCCGCTAGCGGGAGCGGTAACATTCAGTACTTC. It encodes CASSPASGSGNIQYF.

As to this clone: Other DNA sequences in the same sample also yield this CDR3. The chain links TRBV25-1 to TRBJ1-6, with a possible D match to TRBD1 (5 bases). This CDR3 spans 15 amino acids. V was cut by 4 bases and J by 2 bases, with 9 bases left in between. CDR1 is MGHDK and CDR2 is SYGVNS in the germline V gene. The CDR3 loop reads CASSGRGPYNSPLHF. DNA of the CDR3: TGTGCCAGCAGTGGCCGGGGCCCCTATAATTCACCCCTCCACTTT.

The chain has TRBV7-8 and TRBJ2-7; D ambiguous. From germline, CDR1 is SGHVS and CDR2 FQNEAQ. CDR3 length equals 13 residues. Trimming shortened V by 5 bases and J by 0 bases, and 8 bases separated the two germline ends. DNA of the CDR3: TGTGCCAGCAGCGCCGTACCCTCCTACGAGCAGTACTTC. It translates to CASSAVPSYEQYF.

This chain joins TRBV6-5 and TRBJ2-5, with 8 bases identical to TRBD1. The J call may be incorrect, as the DNA end agrees better with TRBJ2-7. CDR1 is MNHEY, CDR2 SVGAGI, per germline. This CDR3 region has 14 residues. The CDR3 is CASSNRGASYEQYF. The CDR3 coding sequence is TGTGCCAGCTCCAACAGGGGGGCCTCCTACGAGCAGTACTTC.

The chain joins TRBV4-1 to TRBJ2-7; 12 nucleotides agree with TRBD2. The CDR3 runs to 15 residues. J was trimmed by 5 bases and V by 2 bases; bases with no gene match: 4. Germline V gene sequence: CDR1 MGHRA, CDR2 YSYEKL. The CDR3 DNA is TGCGCCAGCAGCCAACACGGACTAGCGGGAAACGAGCAGTACTTC. Translating it yields CASSQHGLAGNEQYF.

The J gene is TRBJ2-1, the V gene TRBV28, with 7 nucleotides matching TRBD1. With V trimmed by 3 bases and J by 6 bases, 17 bases remained unmatched. This CDR3 comprises 18 residues. Germline V gene data show CDR1 as MDHEN and CDR2 as SYDVKM. DNA of the CDR3: TGTGCCAGCAGTTTGTTCCCCACGACAGGGCCACTACTCAATGAGCAGTTCTTC. It specifies CASSLFPTTGPLLNEQFF.

This clone was counted a few times. The chain is built from TRBV28 and TRBJ1-2, with D tentatively TRBD1 (6 bases). This CDR3 is 16 amino acids long. The V gene's germline CDR1 is MDHEN and CDR2 SYDVKM. Trimming pared 6 bases from V and 7 bases from J, leaving 24 bases between. The DNA for the CDR3 is TGTGCCAGCAGCCCGACAGGCAACCCGATCTTAGGTGGCTACACCTTC. Its translation is CASSPTGNPILGGYTF.

V and J are TRBV21-1 and TRBJ1-2; TRBD1, as called in the table, went unchecked against the DNA. TRBV21-1 is termed a pseudogene. The CDR3 consists of 11 residues. The CDR3, as DNA: TGTGCCAGCGACATTAACTATGGCTACACCTTC. It codes for CASDINYGYTF.

V and J are TRBV30 and TRBJ2-3; TRBD2 might be the D (6 bases). The CDR3 is made up of 12 amino acids. With 4 bases removed from V and 4 bases from J, the gap between germline ends came to 9 bases. CDR1 and CDR2 from the germline V gene are GTSNPN and SVGIG (reference sequence). CDR3 coding DNA: TGTGCCTGGACGGCGGGATCAGATACGCAGTATTTT. Its translation is CAWTAGSDTQYF.

This clone showed up just a few times. The chain recombines TRBV6-1 with TRBJ2-7, with TRBD1 matching over 10 bases. Germline V gives CDR1 MNHNS, CDR2 SASEGT. The CDR3 sequence is 12 residues long. V lost 8 bases and J lost 2; bases outside the gene matches: 0. The CDR3 spells CASGTGAYEQYF. For the CDR3, the DNA is TGTGCCAGCGGGACAGGGGCCTACGAGCAGTACTTC.

V usage is TRBV10-2 and J usage is TRBJ2-5, with 8 bases lining up with TRBD2. The V gene's germline CDR1 is WSHSY and CDR2 SAAADI. V trimming: 6 bases; J trimming: 3 bases; junction bases outside the gene matches: 6. This CDR3 is 14 amino acids long. The CDR3 DNA reads as TGCGCCAGCAGCATACTAGCGGCGAAAGAGACCCAGTACTTC. It codes for CASSILAAKETQYF.

This chain connects TRBV6-5 to TRBJ1-1, with TRBD1 as a possible D gene (6 bases). The CDR3 length is 10 residues. The ends were cut back, 8 bases at V and 8 bases at J, with 9 bases in the middle. Germline CDR1 and CDR2: MNHEY and SVGAGI. CDR3 loop: CASGDREAFF. CDR3 nucleotides: TGTGCCAGCGGAGACAGGGAAGCTTTCTTT.

For the CDR3, the DNA is TGCGCCAGCAGCCAAGACCGAGCTCGTCAGTATTTT. Translating it yields CASSQDRARQYF. The gene calls are TRBV4-1 and TRBJ2-3, with no clear D. The CDR3 runs 12 residues. Germline V CDR1 and CDR2: MGHRA, YSYEKL. Trimming shortened V by 0 bases and J by 12 bases, and 10 bases separated the two germline ends.

The chain employs TRBV6-1 and TRBJ1-1; a possible D gene is TRBD1 (5 bases). Trimming removed 6 bases from V and 1 base from J, with 12 bases in between. CDR1 is MNHNS, CDR2 SASEGT, per germline. This CDR3 is 14 amino acids long. CDR3 nucleotides: TGTGCCAGCAGCCTGGGGGGGAAGAACACTGAAGCTTTCTTT. Translated, it gives CASSLGGKNTEAFF.

The V gene is TRBV7-9, the J gene TRBJ1-1, with D possibly being TRBD1 (6 bases). V was trimmed by 2 bases and J by 1 base, leaving 11 bases between them. The CDR3 has 15 amino acids. Germline loops: CDR1 SEHNR, CDR2 FQNEAQ (reference sequence). The CDR3 loop reads CASSLSGAGNTEAFF. For the CDR3, the DNA is TGTGCCAGCAGCTTATCGGGGGCGGGGAACACTGAAGCTTTCTTT.

V and J are TRBV5-5 and TRBJ2-1, with D perhaps TRBD2 (5 bases). V gave up 0 bases and J gave up 1 base, with 11 bases separating them. Germline-derived CDR1 and CDR2 are SGHKS and YYEKEE (reference sequence). There are 16 residues in the CDR3. The CDR3 nucleotides read TGTGCCAGCAGCTTGGCCGGAGAGGGATCCTACAATGAGCAGTTCTTC. This translates into CASSLAGEGSYNEQFF.

The chain employs TRBV5-6 and TRBJ2-7; the D gene is possibly TRBD2 (5 bases). Trimming removed 4 bases at V and 2 bases at J, with 13 bases between. The germline CDR1 and CDR2 sequences are SGHDT and YYEEEE. The CDR3 is 14 residues long. CDR3 bases: TGTGCCAGCAGCCGGTTGGTAGCGCCCTACGAGCAGTACTTC. This gives the protein CASSRLVAPYEQYF.